This T cell receptor (beta chain) was found in a study of T-cell memory formation after mild COVID-19. General study findings and limits: Shrinking CD4+ clones resided mostly in CM and EM, and CD8+ ones in EMRA.

As for this clonotype: The antigen is unknown.

The V gene's germline CDR1 is MNHEY and CDR2 SVGEGT. The V and J ends lost 4 bases and 9 bases, in that order; junction bases with no gene match: 11. The CDR3 has 15 amino acids. After 5'RACE with constant-segment primers, TCR alpha and TCR beta cDNA libraries carrying sample barcodes and UMIs were obtained. TCRdb redid the calling of the 5' RACE reads with MiXCR, one entry per CDR3 protein. The data contain 350,000 to 500,000 distinct CDR3 sequences, 20% to 30% of them singletons. Material: PBMCs or a T cell subset sorted from them (not recorded which). The genes are TRBV6-2 or TRBV6-3 and TRBJ2-1; 8 positions agree with TRBD2. This clonotype originated in an adult woman who had mild COVID-19 (a few samples of this study predate the infection). Cell type and time point are not known. The CDR3 reads CASSSDGRAVGEQFF. CDR3 in DNA: TGTGCCAGCAGTTCCGACGGGAGGGCCGTAGGTGAGCAGTTCTTC.